This note documents a single TCR beta chain sequence. Its antigen has not been determined. Base qualities are not recorded, but no much larger clone differs from it by a single base. This sample is drawn from a study of radiation and T cells in renal cell carcinoma (dated by TCRdb to about 2020). A note on the overall study: Samples came from a clinical trial, in which primary renal cell carcinomas received 15 Gy stereotactic body radiation therapy followed by nephrectomy 4 weeks later. In total, about 50 samples underwent TCR beta sequencing: approximately 26 tumors plus 27 peripheral blood samples. A total of 4,016,671 unique CDR3 nucleotide sequences, encoding 2.7 million or so unique CDR3 amino acid sequences, were found across all 50 or so samples.

Sample time point, as interpreted from the label and publication: blood 2 weeks post-SBRT. Read against the paper, the sample's treatment or condition label means: 15 Gy SBRT to primary tumor, nephrectomy 4 weeks later. To follow tumor-enriched clonotypes, serial peripheral blood was collected from radiation-treated patients at baseline and at 2 weeks and 4 weeks after SBRT. Every patient had renal cell carcinoma of clear cell pathology. Genomic DNA for TCR sequencing was prepared using the QIAamp DNA Blood Mini Kit (Qiagen). Samples were included in the analyses only if all quality control checks were passed. General findings and caveats noted by the study authors: Because pretreatment tumor biopsies were not available, the study could not determine whether clonotypes were already present within the tumor at baseline. Tracking of blood repertoire dynamics stopped at four to five weeks after treatment, with no follow-up past that point. The single-armed trial design could not address effects of radiation dose or scheduling on the TCR repertoire. An increase in top tumor clonotypes in blood was observed from baseline to 2 weeks post-radiation, followed by contraction by 4 weeks, which was taken to suggest transient expansion of tumor-resident clones.

Here V drops 3 bases and J drops 4 bases, and the junction holds 7 bases not matched to any gene. CDR1 and CDR2 are drawn from the germline V gene: KGHSH, LQKENI. The CDR3 numbers 15 residues from cysteine through phenylalanine. Only the CDR3 DNA is retained, 45 bases long and in frame from the first base. The immunoSEQ kit was used, according to the manufacturer's recommendations, to generate TCR beta libraries from genomic DNA. To prepare libraries, a first multiplex PCR with proprietary primers was run, followed by a second PCR that added unique barcodes, and a bead cleanup was done after each round. A positive control reaction and a negative control reaction, both provided in the kit, were run with every batch of samples. The final libraries underwent checking on an Agilent 4200 TapeStation D1000 ScreenTape, volumetric pooling, and quantification by qPCR. Sequencing was performed on an Illumina NextSeq500 with a MidOutput 150-cycle cartridge, and 156 Read1 and 15 Index1 cycles were run with kit custom primers. The pooled library was loaded at approximately 0.92 pM with about 20% PhiX control spiked in. The original pipeline was this. Vendor-processed data were analyzed in R, with a clonotype defined as all T cells sharing the same CDR3 nucleotide sequence. In the clone abundance analyses, frequencies in each sample were normalized to that sample's 10,000 most abundant clones. Public T cell clones, which averaged fewer than five per sample, were removed prior to analysis. An abundance difference of at least 32-fold between compartments was the criterion for calling clonotypes tumor-enriched or baseline blood-enriched. A beta-binomial differential abundance model was applied to find clonotypes that expanded or contracted between blood time points. The Baroni-Urbani and Buser coefficient was used to measure tumor-blood repertoire similarity, and groups were compared with two-tailed Wilcoxon tests in R. In its TCRdb copy, this immuneACCESS table keeps in-frame sequences only and misses some clones. Where compared with another copy, unresolved V genes explain less than half of these, and the others have no known cause. The DNA was the basis for D and trimming; V, J and clone size are from that table. This sample holds around 130,000 clones; approximately 78% were observed only once. The biggest ten clones account for under 2.5% of the sample.

This sequence originates from a woman aged 55-75 years with renal cell carcinoma. The sequence links TRBV18 to TRBJ2-7, and 9 junction bases match TRBD1. The source was blood, collected from a patient whose treatment included radiotherapy and nephrectomy. CDR3 loop: CASSPTGQGVYEQYF. In nucleotide form, the sequence is TGTGCCAGCTCACCCACGGGACAGGGAGTGTACGAGCAGTACTTC. The reference TRBV18 and TRBJ2-7 proteins fill in what lies around the CDR3, so the full variable domain reads NAGVMQNPRHLVRRRGQEARLRCSPMKGHSHVYWYRQLPEEGLKFMVYLQKENIIDESGMPKERFSAEFPKEGPSILRIQQVVRGDSAAYFCASSPTGQGVYEQYFGPGTRLTVT.